The 32 T cell receptor beta chains reported below all come from one sample, sequenced in a study of beta chain features in type 1 diabetes. Isolated RNA was reverse transcribed in full, so expressed TCRB transcripts were sequenced. This table comes from immunoSEQ multiplex PCR, and its TCRdb copy is limited to in-frame clones, with some not included. The table lists about 340,000 clones, around 8.5% of them singletons. Antigen specificity for these receptors is unknown. Broader study findings: A moderate, significant TCRB CDR3 shortening appeared in type 1 diabetes across four CD4+ subsets.

Sequenced: central memory CD4+ T cells from blood. The receptors come from a man younger than 45 with type 1 diabetes.

This clone was seen only a few times. V gene TRBV2 combines with J gene TRBJ2-2; no clear D gene. Germline assignment: CDR1 SNHLY and CDR2 FYNNEI. V was shortened by 7 bases and J by 1 base, with 13 bases between the two germline ends. The CDR3 runs 15 residues. The DNA of the CDR3 is TGTGCCAGCACCGAGTCTTTACAGAACACCGGGGAGCTGTTTTTT. Protein: CASTESLQNTGELFF.

The chain has TRBV5-1 and TRBJ1-1, with D tentatively TRBD1 (5 bases). The CDR3 length is 13 residues. Germline CDR1 SGHRS, CDR2 YFSETQ. V was cut by 4 bases and J by 7 bases, with 14 bases left in between. CDR3 region: CASSVETQGEAFF. The CDR3 DNA reads TGCGCCAGCAGCGTTGAAACGCAGGGTGAAGCTTTCTTT. Full variable domain (outside the CDR3, taken from reference TRBV5-1 and TRBJ1-1): KAGVTQTPRYLIKTRGQQVTLSCSPISGHRSVSWYQQTPGQGLQFLFEYFSETQRNKGNFPGRFSGRQFSNSRSEMNVSTLELGDSALYLCASSVETQGEAFFGQGTRLTVV.

The chain is built from TRBV4-1 and TRBJ1-3, with D unresolved. The CDR3 contains 16 residues. V was pared by 0 bases and J by 0 bases, with 9 bases between. Germline V gene lookup returns CDR1 MGHRA and CDR2 YSYEKL. The CDR3 DNA reads TGCGCCAGCAGCCAAGACCACTGGGGCTCTGGAAACACCATATATTTT. It encodes CASSQDHWGSGNTIYF.

This clone has more than one count but fewer than ten. The chain uses TRBV2 and TRBJ2-3; 8 bases fit TRBD2. The V gene's germline CDR1 is SNHLY and CDR2 FYNNEI. CDR3 length equals 13 residues. Losses at the gene ends were 7 bases for V and 1 base for J; bases not matched to a gene: 1. CDR3 sequence (DNA): TGTGCCAGCAAGGGACTAGGCACAGATACGCAGTATTTT. Protein: CASKGLGTDTQYF.

This clone was counted between two and nine times. The chain links TRBV6-1 to TRBJ1-1; D is uncertain. Trimming took off 4 bases at V and 0 bases at J, with 9 bases between the two ends. Germline V gives CDR1 MNHNS, CDR2 SASEGT. The CDR3 is 14 residues long. The CDR3, as DNA: TGTGCCAGCAGTGGGTACAGACTGAACACTGAAGCTTTCTTT. Translation gives CASSGYRLNTEAFF.

This clone was seen a few times. V is TRBV30 and J is TRBJ2-5; the D call may be TRBD1 or TRBD2 (6 bases each). The tail of the sequence fits TRBJ2-7 better, so the J call may be wrong. Germline loops: CDR1 GTSNPN, CDR2 SVGIG (reference sequence). The CDR3 runs to 13 residues. CDR3 sequence: CAWSEKGGYEQYF. The DNA for the CDR3 is TGTGCCTGGAGTGAAAAGGGGGGCTACGAGCAGTACTTC.

The rearrangement links TRBV5-4 to TRBJ1-2; the D gene is possibly TRBD1 (5 bases). The germline V gene encodes CDR1 SGHNT and CDR2 YYREEE (reference sequence). CDR3 size: 14 residues. Between the trimmed V and J ends, which lost 2 bases and 2 bases, there was a span of 10 bases. CDR3 residues: CASSFGGANYGYTF. In nucleotides, the CDR3 is TGTGCCAGCAGCTTTGGAGGGGCCAACTATGGCTACACCTTC.

The chain is built from TRBV28 and TRBJ1-1, with a possible D match to TRBD1 (6 bases). The V end was cut by 6 bases, the J end by 7 bases, with 15 bases between. Germline V gene sequence: CDR1 MDHEN, CDR2 SYDVKM. The CDR3 covers 13 residues. CDR3 residues: CASSSSGQIEAFF. The DNA of the CDR3 is TGTGCCAGCAGCTCCTCTGGACAGATTGAAGCTTTCTTT.

The chain links TRBV5-1 to TRBJ2-1; 9 bases are shared with TRBD2. The length of the CDR3 is 16 residues. Germline V lookup: CDR1 SGHRS, CDR2 YFSETQ. V gave up 4 bases and J gave up 5 bases; unmatched junction bases: 10. This chain's CDR3 is CASSALAGGPHNEQFF. The CDR3 nucleotides read TGCGCCAGCAGCGCCCTCGCGGGGGGGCCCCACAATGAGCAGTTCTTC.

The CDR3 protein is CASSVGQGLDNSPLHF. The CDR3 DNA is TGTGCCAGCAGCGTAGGACAGGGTCTCGATAATTCACCCCTCCACTTT. V gene TRBV9 combines with J gene TRBJ1-6, with 7 bases lining up with TRBD1. In germline, CDR1 is SGDLS, CDR2 YYNGEE. Losses at the gene ends were 0 bases for V and 5 bases for J; bases not matched to a gene: 5. The CDR3 extends over 16 amino acids. Variable domain in full (rest from reference TRBV9 and TRBJ1-6): DSGVTQTPKHLITATGQRVTLRCSPRSGDLSVYWYQQSLDQGLQFLIQYYNGEERAKGNILERFSAQQFPDLHSELNLSSLELGDSALYFCASSVGQGLDNSPLHFGNGTRLTVT.

This clone was seen a handful of times. The V gene is TRBV6-5, the J gene TRBJ2-1; 10 positions match TRBD2. This CDR3 is built from 14 residues. CDR1 and CDR2 from the germline V gene are MNHEY and SVGAGI. V trimming: 6 bases; J trimming: 7 bases; junction bases outside the gene matches: 6. The CDR3 DNA follows: TGTGCCAGCAGCTCGCAAGCGGGGGGGAATGAGCAGTTCTTC. This codes for CASSSQAGGNEQFF.

The V gene is TRBV5-4, the J gene TRBJ1-2; D possibly corresponds to TRBD1 (5 bases). The CDR3 has 13 residues. The germline V gene encodes CDR1 SGHNT and CDR2 YYREEE (reference sequence). V gave up 1 base and J gave up 7 bases, with 11 bases separating them. CDR3 DNA: TGTGCCAGCAGCTTGCAGGGCCCGGGTGGCTACACCTTC. Translated: CASSLQGPGGYTF.

This clone has only a few counts. The V gene is TRBV28, the J gene TRBJ2-1; TRBD2 agrees at 11 bases. Losses at the gene ends were 5 bases for V and 10 bases for J; bases not matched to a gene: 16. The CDR3 covers 17 residues. Germline CDR1 and CDR2: MDHEN and SYDVKM. CDR3 residues: CASSAPGDSGGAREQFF. CDR3 DNA: TGTGCCAGCAGTGCTCCCGGGGATAGCGGGGGGGCACGGGAGCAGTTCTTC.

This clone occurred a few times. Other DNA sequences in this specimen translate into the identical CDR3. CDR3 amino acids: CASSQYTSGGTDTQYF. CDR3 DNA: TGCGCCAGCAGCCAATACACTAGCGGGGGAACAGATACGCAGTATTTT. This rearrangement joins TRBV4-3 to TRBJ2-3; 11 bases fit TRBD2. The junction had 4 bases not matched to a gene; V was cut back by 2 bases and J by 3 bases. CDR3 length: 16 residues. The V gene's germline CDR1 is LGHNA and CDR2 YSLEER.

CDR3: CAIRAGTLQNTQYF. As DNA, the CDR3 is TGTGCCATCAGGGCGGGAACCCTGCAGAATACGCAGTATTTT. The chain employs TRBV10-3 and TRBJ2-3; D is perhaps TRBD2 (6 bases). The V and J ends lost 6 bases and 7 bases respectively, with 17 bases between them. The CDR3 loop spans 14 amino acids. The germline CDR1 and CDR2 sequences are ENHRY and SYGVKD.

The chain is built from TRBV5-1 and TRBJ1-1, with D unresolved. The CDR3 runs to 14 residues. The germline V and J ends were trimmed by 9 bases and 0 bases, with 15 bases remaining between them. Germline CDR1 reads SGHRS; CDR2 reads YFSETQ. The CDR3 coding sequence is TGCGCCACTGCCCCTACAGCGATGAACACTGAAGCTTTCTTT. Its translation is CATAPTAMNTEAFF. The complete variable domain, with remaining parts taken from reference TRBV5-1 and TRBJ1-1, reads KAGVTQTPRYLIKTRGQQVTLSCSPISGHRSVSWYQQTPGQGLQFLFEYFSETQRNKGNFPGRFSGRQFSNSRSEMNVSTLELGDSALYLCATAPTAMNTEAFFGQGTRLTVV.

This clone was seen many times. The chain couples TRBV5-8 to TRBJ1-6; 7 bases match TRBD1. This CDR3 contains 14 residues. Germline V lookup: CDR1 SGHTS, CDR2 YDEGEE. With 2 bases clipped from V and 10 bases from J, the junction kept 6 bases outside the gene matches. The CDR3 sequence: CASSFRQGESPLHF. The DNA of the CDR3 is TGTGCCAGCAGCTTCCGACAGGGCGAGTCACCCCTCCACTTT.

This chain links TRBV5-6 with TRBJ1-6, with D hard to call. V lost 0 bases, J lost 6 bases, and 4 bases lay in between. The germline V gene encodes CDR1 SGHDT and CDR2 YYEEEE. CDR3 length: 13 residues. The CDR3 region has the DNA TGTGCCAGCAGCTTGGGAGTTAATTCACCCCTCCACTTT. Encoded protein: CASSLGVNSPLHF.

The chain is built from TRBV6-1 and TRBJ1-1; 9 positions agree with TRBD1. V shed 8 bases, J shed 1 base, and the junction held 5 bases outside the gene matches. The CDR3 is made up of 14 amino acids. Per the germline V gene, CDR1 is MNHNS and CDR2 is SASEGT. The CDR3 protein is CASGGQGPNTEAFF. In nucleotides, the CDR3 is TGTGCCAGCGGGGGACAGGGACCGAACACTGAAGCTTTCTTT.

The chain employs TRBV5-4 and TRBJ2-1; D remains unclear. V lost 0 bases, J lost 2 bases, and 6 bases lay in between. Germline loops: CDR1 SGHNT, CDR2 YYREEE (reference sequence). This CDR3 spans 14 amino acids. The CDR3 DNA reads TGTGCCAGCAGCTTGGAAAACCCCTACAATGAGCAGTTCTTC. It yields the protein CASSLENPYNEQFF. The full variable domain, in which reference TRBV5-4 and TRBJ2-1 provide the parts outside the CDR3, is ETGVTQSPTHLIKTRGQQVTLRCSSQSGHNTVSWYQQALGQGPQFIFQYYREEENGRGNFPPRFSGLQFPNYSSELNVNALELDDSALYLCASSLENPYNEQFFGPGTRLTVL.

There are a few counts of this clone. The chain uses TRBV28 and TRBJ2-7; D may match TRBD1 or TRBD2 (5 bases each). The CDR3 runs to 13 residues. Deletions cut 4 bases from V and 6 bases from J, with 13 bases between. Per the germline V gene, CDR1 is MDHEN and CDR2 is SYDVKM. The CDR3 DNA reads as TGTGCCAGCAGTTCGGGGCTGTTTGGCGAGCAGTACTTC. It is translated as CASSSGLFGEQYF.

This clone has a count of ten or more. CDR3 nucleotide sequence: TGTGCCAGCACCTCCGGGGGGGCCGGTGAGACCCAGTACTTC. It is translated as CASTSGGAGETQYF. V gene TRBV2 combines with J gene TRBJ2-5; 8 positions agree with TRBD2. V lost 7 bases and J lost 5; bases outside the gene matches: 9. CDR3 length: 14 amino acids. Germline-derived CDR1 and CDR2 are SNHLY and FYNNEI.

The chain employs TRBV6-5 and TRBJ2-5; 7 bases are shared with TRBD2. Germline V gives CDR1 MNHEY, CDR2 SVGAGI. V was clipped by 4 bases and J by 11 bases; unmatched bases: 10. This CDR3 is built from 13 residues. Here the CDR3 DNA reads TGTGCCAGCAGTTCCTTCTCTAGCGGAGAGCAGTACTTC. This gives the protein CASSSFSSGEQYF.

This chain uses TRBV28 with TRBJ2-7; 11 bases agree with TRBD2. Germline V gives CDR1 MDHEN, CDR2 SYDVKM. Trimming took 6 bases from V and 3 from J; bases not matched to a gene: 10. The CDR3 runs to 16 residues. The CDR3 region is CASSSTSGGRNYEQYF. Here the CDR3 DNA reads TGTGCCAGCAGCTCTACTAGCGGGGGCCGAAACTACGAGCAGTACTTC.

This clone was seen a few times. The chain has TRBV29-1 and TRBJ1-6, with TRBD1 identical over 7 bases. Germline V gene sequence: CDR1 SQVTM, CDR2 ANQGSEA. The CDR3 is 13 residues long. V trimming: 4 bases; J trimming: 7 bases; junction bases outside the gene matches: 4. As DNA, the CDR3 is TGCAGCGTTGCAAGGGGGCACAATTCACCCCTCCACTTT. It translates to CSVARGHNSPLHF.

The J gene is TRBJ2-1, the V gene TRBV5-1; D gene unclear. The V and J ends lost 4 bases and 6 bases respectively, with 20 bases between them. CDR1 SGHRS and CDR2 YFSETQ come from the germline V gene. The CDR3 covers 16 residues. The CDR3 reads CASSLEFLSRANEQFF. CDR3 sequence (DNA): TGCGCCAGCAGCCTGGAGTTCCTTAGCCGGGCCAATGAGCAGTTCTTC.

The rearrangement joins TRBV7-2 to TRBJ1-2, with 8 bases that match TRBD1. Germline CDR1 SGHTA, CDR2 FQGNSA. The V segment lost 3 bases and the J segment 6 bases; nucleotides outside the gene matches: 6. This CDR3 has 14 amino acids. CDR3 DNA sequence: TGTGCCAGCAGCTTCAACAGGGGGAAGGATGGCTACACCTTC. This gives the protein CASSFNRGKDGYTF.

This clone was found a few times. The rearrangement joins TRBV11-2 to TRBJ2-7, with 7 positions matching TRBD2. Unmatched junction bases numbered 7, after V lost 0 bases and J lost 2 bases. Germline CDR1 SGHAT, CDR2 FQNNGV. CDR3 length: 16 amino acids. The CDR3 loop is CASSLDRLAAAYEQYF. The CDR3 DNA reads as TGTGCCAGCAGCTTAGATAGGCTAGCGGCAGCCTACGAGCAGTACTTC.

The gene calls are TRBV28 and TRBJ1-4; D uncertain. The CDR3 has 14 residues. The ends were cut back, 3 bases at V and 0 bases at J, with 5 bases in the middle. CDR1 is MDHEN and CDR2 is SYDVKM in the germline V gene. CDR3 residues: CASSLLATNEKLFF. In DNA, the CDR3 is TGTGCCAGCAGTTTGTTGGCAACTAATGAAAAACTGTTTTTT.

This clone was observed a single time. The chain employs TRBV15 and TRBJ1-2; D call uncertain. V was clipped by 0 bases and J by 8 bases, with 7 bases between them. Looked up from germline, CDR1 is LNHNV and CDR2 is YYDKDF (reference sequence). The CDR3 sequence is 12 residues long. Written as DNA, the CDR3 is TGTGCCACCAGCAGAGATGCCCGGGGCTACACCTTC. The encoded protein is CATSRDARGYTF.

This rearrangement joins TRBV5-1 to TRBJ2-2; the match to TRBD2 covers 8 bases. With 4 bases clipped from V and 3 bases from J, the junction kept 8 bases outside the gene matches. The CDR3 totals 16 residues. Germline CDR1 and CDR2: SGHRS and YFSETQ. The CDR3 region is CASSHQAGGHTGELFF. The CDR3 region has the DNA TGCGCCAGCAGCCACCAGGCGGGGGGTCACACCGGGGAGCTGTTTTTT.

This clone was seen a few times. V usage is TRBV5-4 and J usage is TRBJ1-2, with D unclear. Germline CDR1 is SGHNT and CDR2 is YYREEE (reference sequence). There are 14 residues in the CDR3. V lost 0 bases and J lost 1, with 7 bases in between. The CDR3 here is CASSLVEGNYGYTF. CDR3 bases: TGTGCCAGCAGCTTGGTTGAAGGTAACTATGGCTACACCTTC.